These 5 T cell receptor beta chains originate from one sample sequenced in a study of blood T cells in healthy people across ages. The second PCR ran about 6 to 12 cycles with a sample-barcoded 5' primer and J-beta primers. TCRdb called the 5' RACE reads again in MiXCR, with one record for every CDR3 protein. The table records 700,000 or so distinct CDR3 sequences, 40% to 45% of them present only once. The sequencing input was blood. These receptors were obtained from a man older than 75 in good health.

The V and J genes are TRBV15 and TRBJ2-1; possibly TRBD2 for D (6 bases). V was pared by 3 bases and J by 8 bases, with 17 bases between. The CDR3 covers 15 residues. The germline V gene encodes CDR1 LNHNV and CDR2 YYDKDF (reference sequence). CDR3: CATSSPLGGAHEQFF. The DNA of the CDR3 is TGTGCCACCAGCAGCCCCTTGGGGGGAGCCCATGAGCAGTTCTTC.

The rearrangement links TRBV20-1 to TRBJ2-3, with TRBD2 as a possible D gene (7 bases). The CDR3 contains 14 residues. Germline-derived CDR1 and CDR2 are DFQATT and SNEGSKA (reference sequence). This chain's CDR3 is CSPAKGGNTDTQYF. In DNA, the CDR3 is TGCAGCCCTGCAAAGGGGGGGAACACAGATACGCAGTATTTT.

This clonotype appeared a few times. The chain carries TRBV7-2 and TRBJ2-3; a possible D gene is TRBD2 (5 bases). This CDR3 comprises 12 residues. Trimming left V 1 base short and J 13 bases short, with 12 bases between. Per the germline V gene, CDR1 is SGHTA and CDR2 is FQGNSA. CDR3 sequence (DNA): TGTGCCAGCAGCTTAGAACGGGCGAGGGAGTATTTT. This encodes CASSLERAREYF.

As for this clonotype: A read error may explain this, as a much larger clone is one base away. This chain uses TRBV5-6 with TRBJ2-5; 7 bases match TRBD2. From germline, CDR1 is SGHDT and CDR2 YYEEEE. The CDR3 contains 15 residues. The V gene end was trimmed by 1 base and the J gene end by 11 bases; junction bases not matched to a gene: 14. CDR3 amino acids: CASSLPGGFHNEQYF. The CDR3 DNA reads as TGTGCCAGCAGCTTGCCCGGGGGGTTCCACAATGAGCAGTACTTC.

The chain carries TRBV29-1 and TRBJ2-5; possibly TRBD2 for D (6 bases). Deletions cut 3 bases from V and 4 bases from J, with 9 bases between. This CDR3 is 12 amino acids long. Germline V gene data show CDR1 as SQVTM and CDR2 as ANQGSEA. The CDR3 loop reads CSVEAGSETQYF. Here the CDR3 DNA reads TGCAGCGTTGAGGCGGGGTCAGAGACCCAGTACTTC.